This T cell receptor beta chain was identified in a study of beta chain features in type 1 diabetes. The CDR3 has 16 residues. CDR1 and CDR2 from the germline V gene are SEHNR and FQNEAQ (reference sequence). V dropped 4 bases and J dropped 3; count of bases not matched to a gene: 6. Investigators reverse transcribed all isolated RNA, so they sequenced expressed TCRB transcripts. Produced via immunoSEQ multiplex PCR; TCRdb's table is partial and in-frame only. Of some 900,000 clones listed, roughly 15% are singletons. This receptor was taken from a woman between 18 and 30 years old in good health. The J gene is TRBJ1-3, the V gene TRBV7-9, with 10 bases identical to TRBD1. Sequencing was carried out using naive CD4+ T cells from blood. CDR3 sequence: CASSYGTGDGGNTIYF. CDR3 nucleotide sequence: TGTGCCAGCAGCTACGGGACAGGGGATGGTGGAAACACCATATATTTT. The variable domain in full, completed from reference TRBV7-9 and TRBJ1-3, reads DTGVSQNPRHKITKRGQNVTFRCDPISEHNRLYWYRQTLGQGPEFLTYFQNEAQLEKSRLLSDRFSAERPKGSFSTLEIQRTEQGDSAMYLCASSYGTGDGGNTIYFGEGSWLTVV.